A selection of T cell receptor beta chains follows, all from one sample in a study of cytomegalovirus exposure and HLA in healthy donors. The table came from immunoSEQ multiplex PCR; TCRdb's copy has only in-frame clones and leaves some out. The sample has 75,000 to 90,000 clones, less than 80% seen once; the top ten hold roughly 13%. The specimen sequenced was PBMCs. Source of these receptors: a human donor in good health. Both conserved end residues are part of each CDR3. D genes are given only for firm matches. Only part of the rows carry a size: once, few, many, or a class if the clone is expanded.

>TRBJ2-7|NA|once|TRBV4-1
CASSQFMDSRSYEQYF
TGCGCCAGCAGCCAATTCATGGACAGTAGATCCTACGAGCAGTACTTC
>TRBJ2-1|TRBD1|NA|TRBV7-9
CASSLARSMGQMDNEQFF
TGTGCCAGCAGCTTAGCGCGCTCTATGGGACAGATGGACAATGAGCAGTTCTTC
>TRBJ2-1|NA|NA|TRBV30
CAWSKGAYNEQFF
TGTGCCTGGAGTAAAGGGGCCTACAATGAGCAGTTCTTC
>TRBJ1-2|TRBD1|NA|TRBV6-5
CASSTTGGNGYTF
TGTGCCAGCAGCACGACAGGGGGAAATGGCTACACCTTC
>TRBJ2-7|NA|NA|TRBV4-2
CASSQIPGSTYEQYF
TGTGCCAGCAGCCAAATCCCAGGGTCCACCTACGAGCAGTACTTC
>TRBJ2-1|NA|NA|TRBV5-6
CASSRRTTEAYNEQFF
TGTGCCAGCAGCCGCCGGACTACCGAAGCCTACAATGAGCAGTTCTTC
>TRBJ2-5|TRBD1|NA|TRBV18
CASLDLAQGAPQETQYF
TGTGCCAGCCTGGACTTGGCGCAGGGGGCCCCTCAAGAGACCCAGTACTTC
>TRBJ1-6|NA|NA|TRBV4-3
CASGSGQVYNSPLHF
TGCGCCAGCGGTTCTGGGCAGGTGTATAATTCACCCCTCCACTTT
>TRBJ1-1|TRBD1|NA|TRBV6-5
CASSTRTGKREAFF
TGTGCCAGCAGTACCAGGACAGGGAAGAGGGAAGCTTTCTTT
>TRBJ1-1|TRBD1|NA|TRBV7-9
CASSQREGAGTEAFF
TGTGCCAGCAGCCAGCGGGAGGGGGCTGGGACTGAAGCTTTCTTT
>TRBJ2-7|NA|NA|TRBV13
CASKGRGRDEQYF
TGTGCCAGCAAAGGCAGGGGAAGGGACGAGCAGTACTTC
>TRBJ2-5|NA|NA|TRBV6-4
CASSDSPGGGQETQYF
TGTGCCAGCAGTGACTCACCGGGGGGCGGCCAAGAGACCCAGTACTTC
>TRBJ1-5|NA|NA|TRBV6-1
CASRAPGSNQPQHF
TGTGCCAGCCGGGCCCCGGGAAGCAATCAGCCCCAGCATTTT
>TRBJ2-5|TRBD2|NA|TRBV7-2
CASSLTGLAGGPQGTQYF
TGTGCCAGCAGCTTAACGGGGCTAGCGGGGGGACCACAGGGGACCCAGTACTTC
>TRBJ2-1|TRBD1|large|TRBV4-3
CASSLGQNYNEQFF
TGCGCCAGCAGCCTGGGACAGAACTACAATGAGCAGTTCTTC
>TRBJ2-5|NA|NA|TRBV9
CASSVDRWETQYF
TGTGCCAGCAGCGTAGATCGGTGGGAGACCCAGTACTTC
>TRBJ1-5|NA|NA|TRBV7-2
CASSLGGGGNQPQNF
TGTGCCAGCAGCTTAGGTGGGGGGGGCAATCAGCCCCAGAATTTT
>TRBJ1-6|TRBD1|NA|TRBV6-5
CASSRDRDSNSPLHF
TGTGCCAGCAGCCGGGACAGGGATTCTAATTCACCCCTCCACTTT
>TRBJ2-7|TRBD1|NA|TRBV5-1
CASSSWGGDRVSYEQYF
TGCGCCAGCAGCTCTTGGGGGGGGGACAGGGTTTCCTACGAGCAGTACTTC
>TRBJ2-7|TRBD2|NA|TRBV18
CASSPSVAGAYEQYF
TGTGCCAGCTCACCATCGGTAGCGGGCGCCTACGAGCAGTACTTC
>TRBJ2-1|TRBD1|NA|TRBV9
CASSVEGRGSYNEQFF
TGTGCCAGCAGCGTAGAGGGCAGGGGGTCCTACAATGAGCAGTTCTTC
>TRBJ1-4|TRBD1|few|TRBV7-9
CASSFSGGGDEKLFF
TGTGCCAGCAGCTTCTCAGGGGGCGGCGATGAAAAACTGTTTTTT
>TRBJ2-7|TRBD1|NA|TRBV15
CATSPGPGTGFNEQYF
TGTGCCACCAGCCCAGGGCCCGGGACAGGGTTCAACGAGCAGTACTTC
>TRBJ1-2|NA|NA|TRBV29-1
CSVADDYGYPF
TGCAGCGTCGCCGACGACTATGGCTACCCCTTC
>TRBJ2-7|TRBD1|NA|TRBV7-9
CASSLGRTGGYEQYF
TGTGCCAGCAGCTTAGGTCGGACAGGGGGGTACGAGCAGTACTTC
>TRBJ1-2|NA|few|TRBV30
CAWSVGRWEYYGYTF
TGTGCCTGGAGTGTAGGGAGATGGGAGTACTATGGCTACACCTTC
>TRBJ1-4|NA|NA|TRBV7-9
CASSLTSSGGGEKLFF
TGTGCCAGCAGCTTAACCTCCTCGGGAGGCGGTGAAAAACTGTTTTTT
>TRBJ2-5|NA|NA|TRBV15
CATSRERQGLQETQYF
TGTGCCACCAGCAGAGAAAGGCAGGGTCTTCAAGAGACCCAGTACTTC
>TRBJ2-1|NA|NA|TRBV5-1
CASSPVGGFLSYNEQFF
TGCGCCAGCAGCCCGGTGGGGGGTTTCCTCTCCTACAATGAGCAGTTCTTC
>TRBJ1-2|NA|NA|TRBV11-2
CASSPGPAGYTF
TGTGCCAGCAGCCCAGGGCCCGCCGGCTACACCTTC
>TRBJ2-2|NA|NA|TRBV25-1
CATGRGTGELFF
TGTGCCACCGGCCGGGGTACCGGGGAGCTGTTTTTT
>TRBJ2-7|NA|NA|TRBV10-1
CASSDWTAGQYF
TGCGCCAGCAGTGACTGGACTGCTGGGCAGTACTTC
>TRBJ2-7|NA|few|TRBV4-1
CASSQDLYYEQYF
TGCGCCAGCAGCCAAGATCTTTACTACGAGCAGTACTTC
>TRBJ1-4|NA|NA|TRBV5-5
CASSLDSEKLFF
TGTGCCAGCAGCTTGGACAGCGAAAAACTGTTTTTT
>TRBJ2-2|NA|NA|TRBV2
CASSGQLTPGELFF
TGTGCCAGCAGCGGACAGTTAACACCCGGGGAGCTGTTTTTT
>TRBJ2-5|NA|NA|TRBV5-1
CASSLDREAQYF
TGCGCCAGCAGCTTGGACAGGGAAGCCCAGTACTTC
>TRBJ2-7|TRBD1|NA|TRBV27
CASSRPGQVGMFYEQYF
TGTGCCAGCAGCCGGCCGGGACAGGTTGGTATGTTCTACGAGCAGTACTTC
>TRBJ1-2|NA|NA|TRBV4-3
CASSQFQGGNYGYTF
TGCGCCAGCAGCCAGTTCCAGGGAGGTAACTATGGCTACACCTTC
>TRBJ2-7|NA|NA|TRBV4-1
CASSQIFPESYEQYF
TGCGCCAGCAGCCAAATCTTTCCAGAAAGTTACGAGCAGTACTTC
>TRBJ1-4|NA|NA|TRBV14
CASSHPTGPTNEKLFF
TGTGCCAGCAGCCACCCCACAGGACCAACTAATGAAAAACTGTTTTTT
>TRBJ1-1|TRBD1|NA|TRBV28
CASSFRGQGVAFF
TGTGCCAGCAGTTTCCGGGGACAGGGGGTAGCTTTCTTT
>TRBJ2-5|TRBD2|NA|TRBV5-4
CASSSLAGAQETQYF
TGTGCCAGCAGCTCACTAGCGGGGGCCCAAGAGACCCAGTACTTC
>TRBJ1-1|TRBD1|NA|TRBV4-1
CASSQAGTGLGEAFF
TGCGCCAGCAGCCAAGCCGGGACAGGGCTTGGAGAAGCTTTCTTT
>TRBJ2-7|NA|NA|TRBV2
CASRWTGGTSYEQYF
TGTGCCAGTCGATGGACTGGTGGAACCTCCTACGAGCAGTACTTC
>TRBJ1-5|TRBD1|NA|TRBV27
CASSPSTGELNQPQHF
TGTGCCAGCAGCCCCTCAACAGGGGAACTCAATCAGCCCCAGCATTTT
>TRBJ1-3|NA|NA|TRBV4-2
CASSQYDRRSSGNTIYF
TGTGCCAGCAGCCAATACGACAGGCGGAGCTCTGGAAACACCATATATTTT
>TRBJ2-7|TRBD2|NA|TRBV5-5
CASSSRVGASGLYEQYF
TGTGCCAGCAGCTCCCGGGTCGGGGCTAGCGGGCTCTACGAGCAGTACTTC
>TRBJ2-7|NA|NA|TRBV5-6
CASGGCEQYF
TGTGCCAGCGGCGGATGCGAGCAGTACTTC
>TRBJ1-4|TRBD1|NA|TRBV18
CASSVTQGATEKLFF
TGTGCCAGCTCTGTGACCCAGGGGGCTACTGAAAAACTGTTTTTT
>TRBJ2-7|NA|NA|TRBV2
CASNRRLGSSYEQYF
TGTGCCAGCAACCGAAGGCTAGGGAGCTCCTACGAGCAGTACTTC
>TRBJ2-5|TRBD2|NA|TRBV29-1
CSVDGTSGPMGTEETQYF
TGCAGCGTTGACGGGACTAGCGGGCCCATGGGGACTGAAGAGACCCAGTACTTC
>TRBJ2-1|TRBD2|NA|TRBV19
CASSSGLAGGSNEQFF
TGTGCCAGTAGTTCGGGACTAGCGGGGGGATCCAATGAGCAGTTCTTC
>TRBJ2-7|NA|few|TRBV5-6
CASSFGGPEQYF
TGTGCCAGCAGCTTCGGGGGGCCCGAGCAGTACTTC
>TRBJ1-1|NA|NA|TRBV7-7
CASSPTENTEAFF
TGTGCCAGCAGCCCTACAGAGAACACTGAAGCTTTCTTT
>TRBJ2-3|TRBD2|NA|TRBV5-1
CASSLDRGGTDTQYF
TGCGCCAGCAGCTTGGACCGGGGGGGCACAGATACGCAGTATTTT
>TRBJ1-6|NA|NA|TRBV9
CASSHGHGDNSPLHF
TGTGCCAGCAGCCACGGACACGGAGATAATTCACCCCTCCACTTT